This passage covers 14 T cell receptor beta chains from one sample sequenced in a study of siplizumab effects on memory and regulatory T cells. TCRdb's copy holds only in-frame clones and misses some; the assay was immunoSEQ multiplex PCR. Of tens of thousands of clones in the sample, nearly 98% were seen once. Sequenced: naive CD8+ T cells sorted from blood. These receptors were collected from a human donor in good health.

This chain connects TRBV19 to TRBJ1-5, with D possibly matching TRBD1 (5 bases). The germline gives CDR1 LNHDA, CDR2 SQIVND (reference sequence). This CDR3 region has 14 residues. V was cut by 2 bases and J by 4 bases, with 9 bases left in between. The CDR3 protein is CASSITGFNQPQHF. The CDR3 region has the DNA TGTGCCAGTAGTATAACAGGTTTTAATCAGCCCCAGCATTTT.

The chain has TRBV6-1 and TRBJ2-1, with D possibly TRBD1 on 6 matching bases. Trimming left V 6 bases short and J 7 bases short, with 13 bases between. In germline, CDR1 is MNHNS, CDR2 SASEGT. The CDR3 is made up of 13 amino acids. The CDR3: CASSWDKLNEQFF. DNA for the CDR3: TGTGCCAGCAGCTGGGACAAATTAAATGAGCAGTTCTTC.

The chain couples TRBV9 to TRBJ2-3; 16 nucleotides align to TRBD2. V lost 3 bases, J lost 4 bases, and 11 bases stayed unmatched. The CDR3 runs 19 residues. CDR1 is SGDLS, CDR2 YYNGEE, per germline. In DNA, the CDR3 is TGTGCCAGCAGCGAAAGGTTGAGCGGGACTAGCGGGGGGGCAGATACGCAGTATTTT. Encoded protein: CASSERLSGTSGGADTQYF.

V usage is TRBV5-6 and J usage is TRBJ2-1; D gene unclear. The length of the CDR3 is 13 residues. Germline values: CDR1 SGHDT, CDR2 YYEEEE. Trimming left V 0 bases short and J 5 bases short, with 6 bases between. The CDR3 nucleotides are TGTGCCAGCAGCTTGGAGCCGGACAATGAGCAGTTCTTC. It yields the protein CASSLEPDNEQFF.

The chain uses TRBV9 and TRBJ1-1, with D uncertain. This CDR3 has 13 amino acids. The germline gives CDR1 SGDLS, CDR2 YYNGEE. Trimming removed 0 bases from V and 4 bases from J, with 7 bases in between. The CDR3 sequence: CASSVDVGTEAFF. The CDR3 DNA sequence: TGTGCCAGCAGCGTAGATGTGGGCACTGAAGCTTTCTTT. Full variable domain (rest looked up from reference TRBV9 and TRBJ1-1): DSGVTQTPKHLITATGQRVTLRCSPRSGDLSVYWYQQSLDQGLQFLIQYYNGEERAKGNILERFSAQQFPDLHSELNLSSLELGDSALYFCASSVDVGTEAFFGQGTRLTVV.

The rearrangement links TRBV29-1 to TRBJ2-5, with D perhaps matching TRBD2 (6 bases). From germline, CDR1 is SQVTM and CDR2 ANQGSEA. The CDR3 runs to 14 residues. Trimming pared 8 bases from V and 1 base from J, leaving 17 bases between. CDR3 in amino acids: CSSGGNPIQETQYF. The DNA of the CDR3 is TGCAGCTCTGGGGGGAATCCCATCCAAGAGACCCAGTACTTC.

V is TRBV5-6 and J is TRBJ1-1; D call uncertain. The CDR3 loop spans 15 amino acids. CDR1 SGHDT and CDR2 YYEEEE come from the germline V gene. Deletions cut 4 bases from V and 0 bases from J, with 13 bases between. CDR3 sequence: CASSPLGGMNTEAFF. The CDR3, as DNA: TGTGCCAGCAGCCCCCTAGGAGGGATGAACACTGAAGCTTTCTTT. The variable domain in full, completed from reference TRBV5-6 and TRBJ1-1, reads DAGVTQSPTHLIKTRGQQVTLRCSPKSGHDTVSWYQQALGQGPQFIFQYYEEEERQRGNFPDRFSGHQFPNYSSELNVNALLLGDSALYLCASSPLGGMNTEAFFGQGTRLTVV.

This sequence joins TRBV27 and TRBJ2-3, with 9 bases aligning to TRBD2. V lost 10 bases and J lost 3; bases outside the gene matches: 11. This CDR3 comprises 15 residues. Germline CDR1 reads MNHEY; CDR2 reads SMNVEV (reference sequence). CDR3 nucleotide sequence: TGTGCCACCAGGGGTAGCGGGGGAGTAACAGATACGCAGTATTTT. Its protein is CATRGSGGVTDTQYF.

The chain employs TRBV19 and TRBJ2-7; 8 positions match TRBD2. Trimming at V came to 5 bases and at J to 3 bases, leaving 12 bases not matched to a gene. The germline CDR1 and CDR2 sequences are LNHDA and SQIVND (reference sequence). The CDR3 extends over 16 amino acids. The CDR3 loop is CASSATLAGGVYEQYF. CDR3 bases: TGTGCCAGTAGTGCCACCCTGGCCGGGGGGGTCTACGAGCAGTACTTC.

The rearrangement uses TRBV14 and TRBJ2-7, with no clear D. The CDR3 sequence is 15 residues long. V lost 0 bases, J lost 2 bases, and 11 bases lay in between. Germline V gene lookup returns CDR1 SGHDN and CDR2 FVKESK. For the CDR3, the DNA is TGTGCCAGCAGCCAAGAAGGTACCCCTCCCTACGAGCAGTACTTC. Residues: CASSQEGTPPYEQYF.

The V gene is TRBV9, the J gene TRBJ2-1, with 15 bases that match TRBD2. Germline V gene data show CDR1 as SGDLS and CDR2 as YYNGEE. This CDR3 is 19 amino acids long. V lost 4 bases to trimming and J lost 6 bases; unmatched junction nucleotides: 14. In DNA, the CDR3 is TGTGCCAGCAGCTCGGGACTAGCGGGGGGAGGGCCCTCGGGCAATGAGCAGTTCTTC. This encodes CASSSGLAGGGPSGNEQFF.

CDR3 region: CASSSPRPYEQYF. CDR3 nucleotides: TGTGCCAGCAGCTCCCCCCGTCCCTACGAGCAGTACTTC. The chain couples TRBV7-3 to TRBJ2-7; D uncertain. The V gene's germline CDR1 is SGHTA and CDR2 FQGTGA. Trimming took off 4 bases at V and 2 bases at J, with 9 bases between the two ends. CDR3 length: 13 residues.

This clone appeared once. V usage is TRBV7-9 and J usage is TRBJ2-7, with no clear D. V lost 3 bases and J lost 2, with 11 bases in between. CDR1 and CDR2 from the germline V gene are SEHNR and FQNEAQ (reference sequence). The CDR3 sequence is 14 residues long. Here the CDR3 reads CASSFVNTAYEQYF. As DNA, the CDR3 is TGTGCCAGCAGCTTCGTCAACACAGCCTACGAGCAGTACTTC.

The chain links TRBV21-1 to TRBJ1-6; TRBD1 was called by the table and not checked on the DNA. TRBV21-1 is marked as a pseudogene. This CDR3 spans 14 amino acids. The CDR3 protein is CASRWDKDNSPLHF. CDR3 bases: TGTGCCAGCCGATGGGACAAAGATAATTCACCCCTCCACTTT.